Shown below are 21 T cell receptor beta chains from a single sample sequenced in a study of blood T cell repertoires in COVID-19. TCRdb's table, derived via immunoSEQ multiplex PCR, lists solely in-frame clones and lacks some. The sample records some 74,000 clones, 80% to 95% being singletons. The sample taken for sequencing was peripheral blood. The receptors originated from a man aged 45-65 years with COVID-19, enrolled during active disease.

CDR3 in amino acids: CASSYRDTEYNEQFF. CDR3 DNA sequence: TGTGCCAGCAGCTACCGGGACACAGAGTACAATGAGCAGTTCTTC. The gene calls are TRBV9 and TRBJ2-1; D might be TRBD1 (6 bases). The CDR3 runs to 15 residues. The V end lost 4 bases, the J end lost 4 bases, and 15 bases lay between the germline ends. Germline CDR1 is SGDLS and CDR2 is YYNGEE.

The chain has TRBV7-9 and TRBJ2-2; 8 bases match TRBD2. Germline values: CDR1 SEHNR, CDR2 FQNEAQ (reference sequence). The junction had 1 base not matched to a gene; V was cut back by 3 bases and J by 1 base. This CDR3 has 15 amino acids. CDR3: CASSFAGGNTGELFF. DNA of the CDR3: TGTGCCAGCAGCTTTGCGGGGGGGAACACCGGGGAGCTGTTTTTT.

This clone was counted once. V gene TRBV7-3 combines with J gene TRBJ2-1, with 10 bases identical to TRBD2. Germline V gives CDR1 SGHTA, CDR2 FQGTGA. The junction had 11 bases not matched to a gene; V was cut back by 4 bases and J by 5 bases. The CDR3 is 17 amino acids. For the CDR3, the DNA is TGTGCCAGCAGCTCTACCCGACTAGCGGGTGAGGACAATGAGCAGTTCTTC. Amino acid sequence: CASSSTRLAGEDNEQFF.

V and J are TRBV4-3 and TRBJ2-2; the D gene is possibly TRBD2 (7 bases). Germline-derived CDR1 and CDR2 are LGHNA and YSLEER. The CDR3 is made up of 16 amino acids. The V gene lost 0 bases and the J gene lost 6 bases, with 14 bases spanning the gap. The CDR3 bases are TGCGCCAGCAGCCAAGATCCTGGGGGGGCGGCCGGGGAGCTGTTTTTT. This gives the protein CASSQDPGGAAGELFF.

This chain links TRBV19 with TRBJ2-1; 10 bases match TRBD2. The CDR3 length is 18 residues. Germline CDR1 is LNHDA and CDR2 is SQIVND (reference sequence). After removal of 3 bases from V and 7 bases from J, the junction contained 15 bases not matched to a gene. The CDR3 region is CASSMIWASGSHRNEQFF. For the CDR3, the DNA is TGTGCCAGTAGTATGATCTGGGCTAGCGGGAGTCATCGTAATGAGCAGTTCTTC.

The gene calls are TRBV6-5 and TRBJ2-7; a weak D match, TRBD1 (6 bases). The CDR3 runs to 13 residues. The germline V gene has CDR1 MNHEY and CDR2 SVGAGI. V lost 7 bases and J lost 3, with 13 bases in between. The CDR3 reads CASTRDTSYEQYF. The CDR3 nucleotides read TGTGCCAGCACCCGGGACACCAGCTACGAGCAGTACTTC.

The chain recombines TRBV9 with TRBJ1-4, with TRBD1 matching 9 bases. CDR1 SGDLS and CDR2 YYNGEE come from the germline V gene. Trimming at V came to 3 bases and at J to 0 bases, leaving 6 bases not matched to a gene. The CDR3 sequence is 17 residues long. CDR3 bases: TGTGCCAGCAGCGCCGGACAGGGGCCTGCAACTAATGAAAAACTGTTTTTT. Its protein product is CASSAGQGPATNEKLFF.

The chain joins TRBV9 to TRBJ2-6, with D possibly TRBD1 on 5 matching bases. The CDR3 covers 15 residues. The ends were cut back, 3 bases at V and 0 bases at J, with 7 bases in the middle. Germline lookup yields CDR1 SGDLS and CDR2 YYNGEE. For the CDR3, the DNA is TGTGCCAGCAGCGAAGGGGACTCTGGGGCCAACGTCCTGACTTTC. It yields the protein CASSEGDSGANVLTF.

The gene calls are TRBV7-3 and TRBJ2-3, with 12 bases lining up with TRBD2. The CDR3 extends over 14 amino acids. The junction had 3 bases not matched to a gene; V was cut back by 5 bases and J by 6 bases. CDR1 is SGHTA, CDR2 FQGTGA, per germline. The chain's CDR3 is CASSPLAGGDTQYF. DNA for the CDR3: TGTGCCAGCAGCCCTCTAGCGGGAGGGGATACGCAGTATTTT.

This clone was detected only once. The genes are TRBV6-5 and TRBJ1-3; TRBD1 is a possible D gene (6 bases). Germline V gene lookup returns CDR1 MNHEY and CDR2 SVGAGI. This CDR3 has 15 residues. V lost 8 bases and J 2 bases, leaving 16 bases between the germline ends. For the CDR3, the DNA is TGTGCCAGCGGTCGGGGGGGGGCCCCTGGAAACACCATATATTTT. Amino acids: CASGRGGAPGNTIYF.

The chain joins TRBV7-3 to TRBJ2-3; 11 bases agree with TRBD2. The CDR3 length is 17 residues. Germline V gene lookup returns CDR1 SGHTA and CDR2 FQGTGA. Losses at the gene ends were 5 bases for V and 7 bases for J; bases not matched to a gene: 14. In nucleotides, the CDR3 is TGTGCCAGCAGCGCGGGGCCCTTAGCGGGAGGGGGACATACGCAGTATTTT. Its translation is CASSAGPLAGGGHTQYF.

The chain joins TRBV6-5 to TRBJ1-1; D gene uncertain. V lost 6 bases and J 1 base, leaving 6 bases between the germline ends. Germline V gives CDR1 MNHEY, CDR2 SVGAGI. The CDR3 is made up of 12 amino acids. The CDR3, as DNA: TGTGCCAGCAGGGCAGGGAACACTGAAGCTTTCTTT. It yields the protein CASRAGNTEAFF.

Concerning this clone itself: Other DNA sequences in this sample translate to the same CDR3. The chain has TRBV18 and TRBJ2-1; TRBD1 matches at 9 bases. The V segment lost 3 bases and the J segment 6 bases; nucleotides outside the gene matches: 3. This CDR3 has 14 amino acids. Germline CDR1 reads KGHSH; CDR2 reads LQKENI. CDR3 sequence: CASSPGTGSNEQFF. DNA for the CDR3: TGTGCCAGCTCACCCGGGACAGGGTCCAATGAGCAGTTCTTC. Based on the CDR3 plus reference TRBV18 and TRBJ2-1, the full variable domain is NAGVMQNPRHLVRRRGQEARLRCSPMKGHSHVYWYRQLPEEGLKFMVYLQKENIIDESGMPKERFSAEFPKEGPSILRIQQVVRGDSAAYFCASSPGTGSNEQFFGPGTRLTVL.

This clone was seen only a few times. CDR3 protein: CASSDRTSNEQFF. Written as DNA, the CDR3 is TGTGCCAGTTCCGACCGGACAAGCAATGAGCAGTTCTTC. The chain carries TRBV12-3 or TRBV12-4 and TRBJ2-1, with D possibly TRBD1 on 5 matching bases. This CDR3 is 13 amino acids long. V dropped 9 bases and J dropped 6 bases, with 15 bases sitting between them.

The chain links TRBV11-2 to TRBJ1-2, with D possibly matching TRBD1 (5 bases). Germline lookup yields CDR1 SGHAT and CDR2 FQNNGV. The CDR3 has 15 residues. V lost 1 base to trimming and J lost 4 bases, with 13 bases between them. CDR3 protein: CASSLGVQGIYGYTF. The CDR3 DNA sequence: TGTGCCAGCAGCTTAGGGGTCCAGGGAATCTATGGCTACACCTTC.

The CDR3 here is CASKGSPYEQYF. The CDR3 bases are TGTGCCAGCAAGGGGTCGCCCTACGAGCAGTACTTC. The chain couples TRBV27 to TRBJ2-7; weak D call: TRBD1 (5 bases). Germline V gene data show CDR1 as MNHEY and CDR2 as SMNVEV (reference sequence). Trimming stripped 7 bases from V and 2 bases from J, with 9 bases between. CDR3 length equals 12 residues.

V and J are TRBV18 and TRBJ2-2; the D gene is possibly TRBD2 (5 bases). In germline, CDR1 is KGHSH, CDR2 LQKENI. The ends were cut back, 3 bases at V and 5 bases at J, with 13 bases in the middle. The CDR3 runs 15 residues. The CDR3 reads CASSPRRWETGELFF. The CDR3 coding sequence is TGTGCCAGCTCACCTCGAAGGTGGGAGACCGGGGAGCTGTTTTTT.

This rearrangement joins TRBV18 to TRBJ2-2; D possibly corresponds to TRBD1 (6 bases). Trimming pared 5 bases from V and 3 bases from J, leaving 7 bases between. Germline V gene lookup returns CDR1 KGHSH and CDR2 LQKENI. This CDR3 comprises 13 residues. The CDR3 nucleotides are TGTGCCAGCTCAGCAGGGGACACCGGGGAGCTGTTTTTT. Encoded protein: CASSAGDTGELFF.

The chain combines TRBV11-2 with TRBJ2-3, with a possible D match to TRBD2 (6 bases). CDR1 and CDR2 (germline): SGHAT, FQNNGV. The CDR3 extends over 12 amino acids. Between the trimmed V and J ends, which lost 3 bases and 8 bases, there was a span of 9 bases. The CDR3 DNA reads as TGTGCCAGCAGCTTTGCGGGAATTACGCAGTATTTT. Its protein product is CASSFAGITQYF.

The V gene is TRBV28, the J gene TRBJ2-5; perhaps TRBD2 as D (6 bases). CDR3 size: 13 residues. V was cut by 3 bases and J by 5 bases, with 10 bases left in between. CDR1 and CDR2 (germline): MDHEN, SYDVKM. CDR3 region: CASSFGGIETQYF. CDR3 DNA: TGTGCCAGCAGTTTTGGAGGGATCGAGACCCAGTACTTC.

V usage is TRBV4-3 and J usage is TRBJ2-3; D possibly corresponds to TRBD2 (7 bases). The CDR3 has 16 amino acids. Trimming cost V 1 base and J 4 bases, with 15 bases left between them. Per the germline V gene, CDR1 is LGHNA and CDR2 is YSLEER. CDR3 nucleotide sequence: TGCGCCAGCAGCCAAGGCTGGGGGGGCGGCGCAGATACGCAGTATTTT. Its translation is CASSQGWGGGADTQYF.